The 20 T cell receptor beta chains below were found in one sample sequenced in a study of blood T cell repertoires in COVID-19. Clones were sequenced by immunoSEQ multiplex PCR, and TCRdb holds only the in-frame ones, with some missing. Among fewer than 50,000 clones listed, 73% were seen once. The sequenced material came from peripheral blood. The receptors stem from a man older than 75 with acute or convalescent COVID-19.

This clone was counted a single time. The gene calls are TRBV15 and TRBJ1-6; D may be TRBD1 (6 bases). The CDR3 length is 15 residues. The germline CDR1 and CDR2 sequences are LNHNV and YYDKDF (reference sequence). Trimming cost V 3 bases and J 5 bases, with 11 bases left between them. The CDR3 loop reads CATSRSDRNNSPLHF. The CDR3 nucleotides read TGTGCCACCAGCAGGTCGGACAGAAATAATTCACCCCTCCACTTT. Combining the CDR3 with reference TRBV15 and TRBJ1-6 gives the whole variable domain DAMVIQNPRYQVTQFGKPVTLSCSQTLNHNVMYWYQQKSSQAPKLLFHYYDKDFNNEADTPDNFQSRRPNTSFCFLDIRSPGLGDTAMYLCATSRSDRNNSPLHFGNGTRLTVT.

V is TRBV20-1 and J is TRBJ2-1; 9 nucleotides line up with TRBD2. CDR3 size: 17 residues. Germline CDR1 DFQATT, CDR2 SNEGSKA (reference sequence). The V and J ends lost 3 bases and 0 bases, in that order; junction bases with no gene match: 9. This CDR3 is CSASGLAGLNSYNEQFF. The CDR3 DNA reads TGCAGTGCTAGTGGGCTAGCGGGGTTGAACTCCTACAATGAGCAGTTCTTC.

The chain combines TRBV28 with TRBJ1-1; D is unclear. CDR3 length equals 14 residues. Germline V gives CDR1 MDHEN, CDR2 SYDVKM. Trimming pared 3 bases from V and 0 bases from J, leaving 8 bases between. The CDR3 nucleotides are TGTGCCAGCAGTTTTCCCAACATGAACACTGAAGCTTTCTTT. Translating gives CASSFPNMNTEAFF.

This clone has a handful of counts. J is TRBJ2-2 and V is TRBV6-5; 7 bases line up with TRBD2. The length of the CDR3 is 15 residues. Per germline, CDR1 MNHEY and CDR2 SVGAGI. Unmatched junction bases numbered 11, after V lost 8 bases and J lost 5 bases. CDR3 amino acids: CASEVAGVETGELFF. The DNA of the CDR3 is TGTGCCAGCGAGGTCGCGGGAGTAGAAACCGGGGAGCTGTTTTTT.

The V call is TRBV28, the J call TRBJ2-1; 11 bases fit TRBD2. The CDR3 loop spans 15 amino acids. The trim removed 5 bases at V and 8 bases at J, leaving 8 bases unmatched. Germline lookup yields CDR1 MDHEN and CDR2 SYDVKM. The CDR3, as DNA: TGTGCCAGCAGTATTAGCGGGAGGGACGGGGATGAGCAGTTCTTC. Translation gives CASSISGRDGDEQFF.

The chain uses TRBV7-9 and TRBJ2-7; a weak D match, TRBD1 (6 bases). V was clipped by 4 bases and J by 1 base, with 8 bases between them. There are 13 residues in the CDR3. Germline V gene lookup returns CDR1 SEHNR and CDR2 FQNEAQ (reference sequence). Here the CDR3 reads CASSSGQSYEQYF. CDR3 bases: TGTGCCAGCAGCTCTGGACAGTCCTACGAGCAGTACTTC. Combining the CDR3 with reference TRBV7-9 and TRBJ2-7 gives the whole variable domain DTGVSQNPRHKITKRGQNVTFRCDPISEHNRLYWYRQTLGQGPEFLTYFQNEAQLEKSRLLSDRFSAERPKGSFSTLEIQRTEQGDSAMYLCASSSGQSYEQYFGPGTRLTVT.

The chain recombines TRBV5-4 with TRBJ1-3; D is unresolved. This CDR3 is built from 14 residues. Looked up from germline, CDR1 is SGHNT and CDR2 is YYREEE (reference sequence). V shed 1 base and J shed 2 bases, with 7 bases lying between them. The CDR3 bases are TGTGCCAGCAGCTTGAGGGAGGCTGGAAACACCATATATTTT. Translating it yields CASSLREAGNTIYF.

There are a few counts of this clone. The V gene is TRBV28, the J gene TRBJ2-3; 14 bases fit TRBD2. Germline-derived CDR1 and CDR2 are MDHEN and SYDVKM. The CDR3 is made up of 19 amino acids. J gave up 3 bases and V 5 bases, and 13 bases lay outside the gene matches. CDR3 amino acids: CASSPGLAGVEWGTDTQYF. CDR3 bases: TGTGCCAGCAGTCCGGGACTAGCGGGAGTCGAGTGGGGAACAGATACGCAGTATTTT. The full variable domain, with the rest looked up from reference TRBV28 and TRBJ2-3, is DVKVTQSSRYLVKRTGEKVFLECVQDMDHENMFWYRQDPGLGLRLIYFSYDVKMKEKGDIPEGYSVSREKKERFSLILESASTNQTSMYLCASSPGLAGVEWGTDTQYFGPGTRLTVL.

The V and J genes are TRBV23-1 and TRBJ1-3; D unclear. TRBV23-1 has ORF status, its function being uncertain. V dropped 5 bases and J dropped 2 bases, with 10 bases sitting between them. The CDR3 length is 14 residues. The CDR3 sequence is CASSRHKTGNTIYF. Written as DNA, the CDR3 is TGCGCCAGCAGTAGACACAAGACTGGAAACACCATATATTTT.

This chain links TRBV28 with TRBJ2-4; 12 nucleotides agree with TRBD2. This CDR3 contains 14 residues. After removal of 10 bases from V and 3 bases from J, the junction contained 4 bases not matched to a gene. CDR1 and CDR2 (germline): MDHEN, SYDVKM. The CDR3 is CATLAGGIKNIQYF. The CDR3, as DNA: TGTGCCACTCTAGCGGGAGGGATCAAAAACATTCAGTACTTC.

The gene calls are TRBV11-2 and TRBJ2-7; D is undetermined. V gave up 2 bases and J gave up 1 base, with 3 bases separating them. CDR3 length: 12 residues. Germline V gene data show CDR1 as SGHAT and CDR2 as FQNNGV. The CDR3 region is CASSLQSYEQYF. CDR3 nucleotide sequence: TGTGCCAGCAGCTTACAGTCCTACGAGCAGTACTTC.

The chain combines TRBV7-8 with TRBJ2-7, with 10 positions matching TRBD1. The CDR3 sequence is 14 residues long. The V gene's germline CDR1 is SGHVS and CDR2 FQNEAQ. Unmatched junction bases numbered 3, after V lost 1 base and J lost 6 bases. DNA of the CDR3: TGTGCCAGCAGCTTAGGGACAGGGGGAGGCGAGCAGTACTTC. It yields the protein CASSLGTGGGEQYF. The full variable domain, with the rest looked up from reference TRBV7-8 and TRBJ2-7, is GAGVSQSPRYKVAKRGQDVALRCDPISGHVSLFWYQQALGQGPEFLTYFQNEAQLDKSGLPSDRFFAERPEGSVSTLKIQRTQQEDSAVYLCASSLGTGGGEQYFGPGTRLTVT.

This clone was counted only a few times. This chain connects TRBV15 to TRBJ2-1, with 9 bases matching TRBD2. The length of the CDR3 is 17 residues. After removal of 0 bases from V and 6 bases from J, the junction contained 9 bases not matched to a gene. Per the germline V gene, CDR1 is LNHNV and CDR2 is YYDKDF (reference sequence). Written as DNA, the CDR3 is TGTGCCACCAGCAGAGATTCTCTTGCGGGAGGGCCCAATGAGCAGTTCTTC. Translation: CATSRDSLAGGPNEQFF.

The J gene is TRBJ1-1, the V gene TRBV29-1; unclear D gene. Trimming pared 7 bases from V and 1 base from J, leaving 7 bases between. Germline V lookup: CDR1 SQVTM, CDR2 ANQGSEA. The CDR3 spans 11 residues. In DNA form, the CDR3 reads TGCAGCGGTAGAAGGAACACTGAAGCTTTCTTT. Its translation is CSGRRNTEAFF.

The chain links TRBV29-1 to TRBJ1-3; D gene ambiguous. CDR3 length: 15 amino acids. Germline loops: CDR1 SQVTM, CDR2 ANQGSEA. With 2 bases removed from V and 0 bases from J, the gap between germline ends came to 11 bases. The CDR3, as DNA: TGCAGCGTTGAAAGCGGAACAGACTCTGGAAACACCATATATTTT. It specifies CSVESGTDSGNTIYF.

This clone was counted a single time. The chain combines TRBV7-9 with TRBJ2-1; no firm D call. The CDR3 is 14 amino acids. In germline, CDR1 is SEHNR, CDR2 FQNEAQ (reference sequence). V was trimmed by 7 bases and J by 6 bases, leaving 16 bases between them. The CDR3 DNA follows: TGTGCCAGCAACCCAGGCCCAGGAACCAATGAGCAGTTCTTC. Translation: CASNPGPGTNEQFF.

This chain uses TRBV19 with TRBJ1-5; 8 bases agree with TRBD1. The CDR3 has 15 residues. V shed 7 bases and J 3 bases; nucleotides not matched to a gene: 8. Germline loops: CDR1 LNHDA, CDR2 SQIVND (reference sequence). CDR3 protein: CASMERTGNNQPQHF. The DNA for the CDR3 is TGTGCCAGTATGGAGCGGACAGGGAACAATCAGCCCCAGCATTTT.

V gene TRBV5-1 combines with J gene TRBJ2-3, with TRBD1 identical over 7 bases. CDR1 and CDR2 (germline): SGHRS, YFSETQ. The CDR3 is made up of 14 amino acids. J gave up 5 bases and V 3 bases, and 6 bases lay outside the gene matches. The CDR3 DNA sequence: TGCGCCAGCAGCTCGCAGGGGGTAAGAGATACGCAGTATTTT. It yields the protein CASSSQGVRDTQYF.

The gene calls are TRBV27 and TRBJ2-6; 7 bases line up with TRBD2. The CDR3 has 18 amino acids. Unmatched junction bases numbered 9, after V lost 2 bases and J lost 2 bases. CDR1 is MNHEY, CDR2 SMNVEV, per germline (reference sequence). This chain's CDR3 is CASSLGVAGLAGANVLTF. The CDR3 DNA is TGTGCCAGCAGTTTAGGAGTAGCGGGCCTGGCTGGGGCCAACGTCCTGACTTTC.

This chain links TRBV3-1 (or the pseudogene TRBV3-2) with TRBJ2-1; TRBD2 matches at 9 bases. The CDR3 extends over 16 amino acids. V lost 1 base to trimming and J lost 8 bases; unmatched junction nucleotides: 9. Germline lookup yields CDR1 LGHDT and CDR2 YNNKEL (reference sequence). In DNA form, the CDR3 reads TGTGCCAGCAGCCAAGTCGGCGGGAGGGCCATTCATGAGCAGTTCTTC. Translated, it gives CASSQVGGRAIHEQFF.